Shown below are 12 T cell receptor beta chains from a single sample sequenced in a study of blood T cell repertoires in COVID-19. Measured with immunoSEQ multiplex PCR; TCRdb has only the in-frame clones, and not every one. The table has roughly 250,000 clones, nearly 90% seen once. The sample was peripheral blood. The receptors derive from a middle-aged woman who had recovered from COVID-19.

The chain is built from TRBV11-3 and TRBJ2-1; 7 bases match TRBD2. Germline CDR1 is SGHNT and CDR2 is YENEEA. Trimming took 8 bases from V and 6 from J; bases not matched to a gene: 4. The CDR3 has 12 residues. The CDR3 DNA follows: TGTGCCAGCCGGGGGGAAGGCAATGAGCAGTTCTTC. It specifies CASRGEGNEQFF. Filled out from reference TRBV11-3 and TRBJ2-1, the complete variable domain reads EAGVVQSPRYKIIEKKQPVAFWCNPISGHNTLYWYLQNLGQGPELLIRYENEEAVDDSQLPKDRFSAERLKGVDSTLKIQPAELGDSAVYLCASRGEGNEQFFGPGTRLTVL.

The chain combines TRBV3-1 (or the pseudogene TRBV3-2) with TRBJ2-6, with 8 nucleotides matching TRBD1. The germline CDR1 and CDR2 sequences are LGHDT and YNNKEL (reference sequence). The CDR3 length is 17 residues. Trimming at V came to 0 bases and at J to 6 bases, leaving 7 bases not matched to a gene. The CDR3: CASSQDKGQAVANVLTF. CDR3 sequence (DNA): TGTGCCAGCAGCCAAGACAAGGGACAGGCGGTGGCCAACGTCCTGACTTTC.

The chain couples TRBV7-2 to TRBJ2-5; 7 bases map to TRBD2. Germline CDR1 is SGHTA and CDR2 is FQGNSA. CDR3 length: 14 amino acids. V shed 3 bases, J shed 1 base, and the junction held 2 bases outside the gene matches. CDR3 coding DNA: TGTGCCAGCAGCTTGGGAGGGGCCCAAGAGACCCAGTACTTC. It yields the protein CASSLGGAQETQYF.

V and J are TRBV19 and TRBJ2-3; possible D gene TRBD1, 6 bases. Per the germline V gene, CDR1 is LNHDA and CDR2 is SQIVND (reference sequence). Trimming shortened V by 7 bases and J by 6 bases, and 14 bases separated the two germline ends. This CDR3 has 13 residues. The CDR3 sequence is CASTPTGSDTQYF. CDR3 sequence (DNA): TGTGCCAGTACCCCAACAGGGTCGGATACGCAGTATTTT. The whole variable domain, remainder taken from reference TRBV19 and TRBJ2-3, is DGGITQSPKYLFRKEGQNVTLSCEQNLNHDAMYWYRQDPGQGLRLIYYSQIVNDFQKGDIAEGYSVSREKKESFPLTVTSAQKNPTAFYLCASTPTGSDTQYFGPGTRLTVL.

This rearrangement joins TRBV4-3 to TRBJ2-7; possible D gene TRBD2, 6 bases. V lost 6 bases to trimming and J lost 6 bases, with 27 bases between them. The CDR3 is made up of 17 amino acids. Germline V lookup: CDR1 LGHNA, CDR2 YSLEER. DNA of the CDR3: TGCGCCAGCAGATGGCCGGGACCTCCAGCGAGGGACTGCGAGCAGTACTTC. Amino acid sequence: CASRWPGPPARDCEQYF.

The V gene is TRBV9, the J gene TRBJ2-1; TRBD2 matches 9 bases. The V gene's germline CDR1 is SGDLS and CDR2 YYNGEE. V shed 0 bases and J 8 bases; nucleotides not matched to a gene: 6. This CDR3 has 15 amino acids. CDR3 sequence: CASSVEAGGHDEQFF. The CDR3 DNA reads TGTGCCAGCAGCGTAGAGGCGGGGGGGCATGATGAGCAGTTCTTC.

The CDR3 DNA reads TGTGCCAGCAGCTTAGGCGGAGGGGGGGAGTACGAGCAGTACTTC. As protein: CASSLGGGGEYEQYF. V and J are TRBV7-2 and TRBJ2-7; D is perhaps TRBD2 (7 bases). V was pared by 1 base and J by 4 bases, with 14 bases between. The length of the CDR3 is 15 residues. Germline CDR1 reads SGHTA; CDR2 reads FQGNSA.

The rearrangement links TRBV7-2 to TRBJ2-2; the D gene is possibly TRBD1 (6 bases). Germline V lookup: CDR1 SGHTA, CDR2 FQGNSA. Trimming cost V 3 bases and J 7 bases, with 12 bases left between them. CDR3 length equals 14 residues. CDR3 residues: CASSLSRGDGELFF. The CDR3 DNA reads TGTGCCAGCAGCTTGAGCAGGGGAGACGGGGAGCTGTTTTTT.

This clone was seen more than once but under ten times. The chain uses TRBV6-2 or TRBV6-3 and TRBJ1-4, with TRBD1 matching over 9 bases. The V gene's germline CDR1 is MNHEY and CDR2 SVGEGT. The CDR3 has 17 residues. V shed 5 bases and J 0 bases; nucleotides not matched to a gene: 7. The CDR3 DNA is TGTGCCAGCAGTCGGCGGGGACAGGGCGCAACTAATGAAAAACTGTTTTTT. This translates into CASSRRGQGATNEKLFF.

The V call is TRBV12-5, the J call TRBJ1-5; no definite D call. The CDR3 spans 14 residues. Germline assignment: CDR1 LGHNT and CDR2 FRNRAP. Trimming removed 4 bases from V and 4 bases from J, with 11 bases in between. CDR3 loop: CASGSSGVNQPQHF. CDR3 bases: TGTGCTAGTGGTTCATCGGGAGTAAATCAGCCCCAGCATTTT.

The CDR3 region is CASSLAGGAVQDTQYF. The CDR3 nucleotides are TGTGCCAGCAGCTTAGCCGGGGGGGCGGTCCAAGATACGCAGTATTTT. The genes are TRBV7-2 and TRBJ2-3, with TRBD2 identical over 8 bases. Germline assignment: CDR1 SGHTA and CDR2 FQGNSA. The CDR3 is 16 amino acids. V lost 0 bases and J lost 5; bases outside the gene matches: 7.

This clone was detected once. The J gene is TRBJ1-4, the V gene TRBV25-1; 8 bases align to TRBD1. Germline-derived CDR1 and CDR2 are MGHDK and SYGVNS. This CDR3 has 15 residues. With V trimmed by 5 bases and J by 4 bases, 6 bases remained unmatched. CDR3 in amino acids: CASSQRQGNNEKLFF. The DNA of the CDR3 is TGTGCCAGCAGTCAGAGACAGGGGAATAATGAAAAACTGTTTTTT.